These 30 T cell receptor beta chains were sequenced from one sample in a study of memory CD4+ T cells and cytomegalovirus serostatus. Generated by immunoSEQ multiplex PCR, the TCRdb table keeps only in-frame clones and is missing some. The repertoire holds 50,000 to 70,000 clones, more than 60% seen once, with about 0.86% in the top ten. The sort gate was single viable CD3+CD4+CD8-CD45RO+ cells for memory CD4+ T cells. Material: memory CD4+ T cells from blood. Receptors were obtained from an adult in good health and CMV-seronegative.

The V and J genes are TRBV1 and TRBJ2-7; the listed D gene, TRBD2, was not tested against the DNA. TRBV1 is annotated as a pseudogene. The CDR3 has 12 residues. CDR3 nucleotides: TGCACTACCCATGGGCGGGAGTACGAGCAGTACTTC. Translating gives CTTHGREYEQYF.

The chain joins TRBV7-2 to TRBJ2-7; TRBD2 is a possible D gene (6 bases). Per the germline V gene, CDR1 is SGHTA and CDR2 is FQGNSA. The CDR3 totals 14 residues. V was pared by 4 bases and J by 2 bases, with 12 bases between. CDR3 nucleotide sequence: TGTGCCAGCAGCTACAATAGCGGCCCCTACGAGCAGTACTTC. It translates to CASSYNSGPYEQYF. Based on the CDR3 plus reference TRBV7-2 and TRBJ2-7, the full variable domain is GAGVSQSPSNKVTEKGKDVELRCDPISGHTALYWYRQSLGQGLEFLIYFQGNSAPDKSGLPSDRFSAERTGGSVSTLTIQRTQQEDSAVYLCASSYNSGPYEQYFGPGTRLTVT.

By share of the sample, this clone is medium-sized. The chain uses TRBV15 and TRBJ2-3; 9 bases are shared with TRBD2. J lost 4 bases, V lost 1 base, and 6 bases had no gene match. There are 16 residues in the CDR3. Germline V gene data show CDR1 as LNHNV and CDR2 as YYDKDF (reference sequence). CDR3 amino acids: CATSRARREGSDTQYF. The CDR3 DNA follows: TGTGCCACCAGCAGAGCACGGCGGGAGGGGTCAGATACGCAGTATTTT.

The CDR3 protein is CASIDGGSYEQYF. The CDR3 region has the DNA TGTGCCAGCATCGATGGGGGTTCCTACGAGCAGTACTTC. The rearrangement joins TRBV6-6 to TRBJ2-7; D may correspond to TRBD1 or TRBD2 (5 bases each). V lost 7 bases to trimming and J lost 1 base, with 11 bases between them. CDR3 length: 13 residues. Looked up from germline, CDR1 is MNHNY and CDR2 is SVGAGI (reference sequence).

The V call is TRBV19, the J call TRBJ2-2, with D possibly TRBD2 on 5 matching bases. The CDR3 extends over 13 amino acids. V lost 10 bases, J lost 7 bases, and 16 bases lay in between. Germline V gives CDR1 LNHDA, CDR2 SQIVND (reference sequence). The CDR3 here is CAIQTRVGGELFF. CDR3 sequence (DNA): TGTGCCATTCAGACGCGGGTGGGCGGGGAGCTGTTTTTT.

This clone has just a few counts. The final CDR3 position lacks the conserved phenylalanine or tryptophan, pointing to a likely read error. It is unclear where the CDR3 begins or ends on the DNA, so no DNA is shown, and the CDR3 is as TCRdb lists it. This chain joins TRBV2 and TRBJ1-1; TRBD1 is taken as the D call from the table, unchecked against the DNA. Inclusive of both ends, the CDR3 amounts to 12 amino acids. Germline CDR1 is SNHLY and CDR2 is FYNNEI. CDR3 loop: CASSEAGTKPAL.

The chain recombines TRBV19 with TRBJ1-4, with 8 bases fitting TRBD1. J was trimmed by 7 bases and V by 5 bases; bases with no gene match: 9. Per germline, CDR1 LNHDA and CDR2 SQIVND (reference sequence). The length of the CDR3 is 15 residues. The chain's CDR3 is CASSARQGRGEKLFF. The CDR3 region has the DNA TGTGCCAGTAGTGCCCGACAGGGGCGCGGTGAAAAACTGTTTTTT.

The chain recombines TRBV7-8 with TRBJ2-7, with TRBD2 matching over 8 bases. V lost 4 bases and J lost 2; bases outside the gene matches: 16. The CDR3 runs to 18 residues. The germline V gene has CDR1 SGHVS and CDR2 FQNEAQ. The DNA for the CDR3 is TGTGCCAGCAGCTGGTCCGGTAGTCGGGGGGGGCGACCCTACGAGCAGTACTTC. It codes for CASSWSGSRGGRPYEQYF.

With regard to this clone: A read error may explain this, as a much larger clone is one base away. This chain connects TRBV19 to TRBJ1-5, with D tentatively TRBD1 (6 bases). CDR1 is LNHDA, CDR2 SQIVND, per germline (reference sequence). The CDR3 is 13 amino acids. V was trimmed by 3 bases and J by 4 bases, leaving 7 bases between them. This CDR3 is CASSMQGNQPQHF. The DNA of the CDR3 is TGTGCCAGTAGTATGCAGGGGAATCAGCCCCAGCATTTT.

This clone appeared once. The V and J genes are TRBV2 and TRBJ2-3, with no clear D. Germline V gene sequence: CDR1 SNHLY, CDR2 FYNNEI. V was shortened by 2 bases and J by 7 bases, with 7 bases between the two germline ends. This CDR3 has 12 amino acids. The CDR3 sequence: CASSERGYTQYF. The CDR3 bases are TGTGCCAGCAGTGAACGTGGCTATACGCAGTATTTT.

The chain uses TRBV19 and TRBJ1-3; D might be TRBD1 (5 bases). CDR3 length: 17 residues. V lost 6 bases and J 0 bases, leaving 18 bases between the germline ends. Germline loops: CDR1 LNHDA, CDR2 SQIVND (reference sequence). The CDR3 is CASSKLRGPSSGNTIYF. The CDR3 bases are TGTGCCAGTAGCAAACTCCGGGGCCCGAGCTCTGGAAACACCATATATTTT.

This clone occurred once. The chain carries TRBV7-3 and TRBJ2-5; the match to TRBD1 covers 8 bases. Trimming cost V 5 bases and J 4 bases; bases outside gene matches: 3. The CDR3 spans 13 residues. CDR1 SGHTA and CDR2 FQGTGA come from the germline V gene. The DNA for the CDR3 is TGTGCCAGCAGCCCTACAGGGGGAGAGACCCAGTACTTC. It encodes CASSPTGGETQYF.

Details on this clone: The same CDR3 also results from other DNA sequences found in this sample. The V gene is TRBV5-1, the J gene TRBJ1-2; D unresolved. The CDR3 totals 13 residues. Trimming stripped 0 bases from V and 0 bases from J, with 3 bases between. Per the germline V gene, CDR1 is SGHRS and CDR2 is YFSETQ. Here the CDR3 reads CASSLGANYGYTF. The CDR3 coding sequence is TGCGCCAGCAGCTTGGGAGCTAACTATGGCTACACCTTC.

In its sample, this clone was seen once. The chain couples TRBV19 to TRBJ1-5; TRBD1 is a possible D gene (5 bases). The CDR3 is made up of 15 amino acids. V was cut by 1 base and J by 2 bases, with 9 bases left in between. CDR1 is LNHDA, CDR2 SQIVND, per germline (reference sequence). The CDR3 DNA reads TGTGCCAGTAGTATAGCGGGACGAGGCAATCAGCCCCAGCATTTT. As protein: CASSIAGRGNQPQHF.

J is TRBJ2-5 and V is TRBV25-1; no clear D gene. CDR3 length: 13 amino acids. Germline assignment: CDR1 MGHDK and CDR2 SYGVNS. With 5 bases removed from V and 5 bases from J, the gap between germline ends came to 12 bases. Written as DNA, the CDR3 is TGTGCCAGCAGTTCACCAGGAGTGGAGACCCAGTACTTC. Amino acids: CASSSPGVETQYF.

In this sample, this clone turned up a few times. The chain combines TRBV4-1 with TRBJ1-4, with unresolved D. The CDR3 extends over 14 amino acids. Trimming stripped 0 bases from V and 4 bases from J, with 6 bases between. Germline V gene sequence: CDR1 MGHRA, CDR2 YSYEKL. The CDR3 DNA sequence: TGCGCCAGCAGCCAAGAGCAGATTAATGAAAAACTGTTTTTT. Its translation is CASSQEQINEKLFF.

This chain connects TRBV6-6 to TRBJ2-7; D is uncertain. The CDR3 has 11 amino acids. V lost 5 bases and J 2 bases, leaving 4 bases between the germline ends. Germline loops: CDR1 MNHNY, CDR2 SVGAGI (reference sequence). CDR3 in DNA: TGTGCCAGCAGTACCACCTACGAGCAGTACTTC. Translation: CASSTTYEQYF.

The CDR3 nucleotides are TGCGCCAGCAGCTCGGGACTAGCTGGCTACGAGCAGTACTTC. This gives the protein CASSSGLAGYEQYF. This chain links TRBV5-1 with TRBJ2-7, with 9 bases matching TRBD2. The CDR3 is made up of 14 amino acids. The ends lost 3 bases at V and 3 bases at J; junction bases unmatched: 4. Germline CDR1 and CDR2: SGHRS and YFSETQ. Looking up the rest from reference TRBV5-1 and TRBJ2-7 gives the full variable domain: KAGVTQTPRYLIKTRGQQVTLSCSPISGHRSVSWYQQTPGQGLQFLFEYFSETQRNKGNFPGRFSGRQFSNSRSEMNVSTLELGDSALYLCASSSGLAGYEQYFGPGTRLTVT.

V gene TRBV18 combines with J gene TRBJ1-3; D unclear. V was clipped by 3 bases and J by 0 bases, with 9 bases between them. The germline V gene encodes CDR1 KGHSH and CDR2 LQKENI. The CDR3 loop spans 15 amino acids. CDR3: CASSPDGPSGNTIYF. CDR3 DNA: TGTGCCAGCTCACCCGACGGGCCCTCTGGAAACACCATATATTTT. The full variable domain, its missing parts supplied by reference TRBV18 and TRBJ1-3, is NAGVMQNPRHLVRRRGQEARLRCSPMKGHSHVYWYRQLPEEGLKFMVYLQKENIIDESGMPKERFSAEFPKEGPSILRIQQVVRGDSAAYFCASSPDGPSGNTIYFGEGSWLTVV.

This chain links TRBV7-8 with TRBJ2-5; D is possibly TRBD2 (6 bases). Per germline, CDR1 SGHVS and CDR2 FQNEAQ. The CDR3 sequence is 14 residues long. V was cut by 5 bases and J by 5 bases, with 15 bases left in between. CDR3 sequence (DNA): TGTGCCAGCAGCCGGCGGGGTCTCCGCGAGACCCAGTACTTC. It encodes CASSRRGLRETQYF.

The chain couples TRBV10-3 to TRBJ1-5, with a weak D call TRBD1 (5 bases). The germline V gene encodes CDR1 ENHRY and CDR2 SYGVKD. The CDR3 consists of 15 residues. V was shortened by 0 bases and J by 7 bases, with 13 bases between the two germline ends. The CDR3 DNA follows: TGTGCCATCAGTGAGTCGGCGGGGCCCGGCCAGCCCCAGCATTTT. It yields the protein CAISESAGPGQPQHF.

The chain is built from TRBV28 and TRBJ2-1; unclear D gene. The length of the CDR3 is 14 residues. Trimming removed 2 bases at V and 5 bases at J, with 10 bases between. Germline assignment: CDR1 MDHEN and CDR2 SYDVKM. Here the CDR3 DNA reads TGTGCCAGCAGTTTAGATCCGAGTCACAATGAGCAGTTCTTC. Its protein product is CASSLDPSHNEQFF.

This clone was recorded once. This chain joins TRBV9 and TRBJ1-6; D gene unclear. CDR3 length: 15 amino acids. The V end was cut by 3 bases, the J end by 1 base, with 8 bases between. Germline CDR1 reads SGDLS; CDR2 reads YYNGEE. The CDR3 sequence: CASSEAASYNSPLHF. The CDR3 DNA reads as TGTGCCAGCAGCGAGGCGGCGTCCTATAATTCACCCCTCCACTTT.

The rearrangement uses TRBV4-2 and TRBJ2-3; TRBD2 agrees at 10 bases. The CDR3 spans 17 residues. J lost 1 base, V lost 2 bases, and 6 bases had no gene match. CDR1 and CDR2 from the germline V gene are LGHNA and YNFKEQ. Here the CDR3 DNA reads TGTGCCAGCAGCCAAAAAACCGGGACTAGCGGCACAGATACGCAGTATTTT. It encodes CASSQKTGTSGTDTQYF.

This clone appeared a few times. The chain recombines TRBV5-4 with TRBJ1-3; no definite D call. Germline loops: CDR1 SGHNT, CDR2 YYREEE (reference sequence). Trimming left V 0 bases short and J 2 bases short, with 6 bases between. This CDR3 is 14 amino acids long. CDR3 residues: CASSLERAGNTIYF. The CDR3 DNA follows: TGTGCCAGCAGCTTGGAAAGGGCTGGAAACACCATATATTTT.

J is TRBJ2-5 and V is TRBV7-2; 10 bases align to TRBD2. CDR1 SGHTA and CDR2 FQGNSA come from the germline V gene. The V gene end was trimmed by 6 bases and the J gene end by 2 bases; junction bases not matched to a gene: 6. This CDR3 has 15 amino acids. Here the CDR3 reads CASSWSGGVQETQYF. CDR3 DNA sequence: TGTGCCAGCAGTTGGAGCGGGGGGGTACAAGAGACCCAGTACTTC.

This chain uses TRBV2 with TRBJ2-5, with 7 positions matching TRBD2. Losses at the gene ends were 6 bases for V and 4 bases for J; bases not matched to a gene: 11. The CDR3 runs 15 residues. Looked up from germline, CDR1 is SNHLY and CDR2 is FYNNEI. The CDR3 nucleotides read TGTGCCAGCAGCCCCAGGACTAGTGGTGCAGAGACCCAGTACTTC. It codes for CASSPRTSGAETQYF.

V and J are TRBV5-1 and TRBJ2-1, with 11 bases lining up with TRBD2. CDR1 is SGHRS, CDR2 YFSETQ, per germline. V lost 0 bases, J lost 4 bases, and 0 bases stayed unmatched. This CDR3 region has 15 residues. CDR3 residues: CASSLGLAGYNEQFF. The CDR3 region has the DNA TGCGCCAGCAGCTTGGGACTAGCGGGGTACAATGAGCAGTTCTTC.

The rearrangement joins TRBV6-1 to TRBJ2-5; D is ambiguous. Between the trimmed V and J ends, which lost 6 bases and 9 bases, there was a span of 8 bases. This CDR3 has 10 amino acids. CDR1 is MNHNS, CDR2 SASEGT, per germline. The CDR3 sequence is CASSRLAQYF. Written as DNA, the CDR3 is TGTGCCAGCAGCCGACTTGCCCAGTACTTC.

The V call is TRBV6-1, the J call TRBJ1-6; D unclear. V lost 1 base, J lost 10 bases, and 11 bases lay in between. Germline lookup yields CDR1 MNHNS and CDR2 SASEGT. The CDR3 covers 14 residues. CDR3 sequence (DNA): TGTGCCAGCAGTGAAGGGCGGGAACTCTCACCCCTCCACTTT. Translating it yields CASSEGRELSPLHF.